This T cell receptor beta chain was sequenced during a study of blood T cell repertoires in COVID-19. There are a few counts of this clone. Germline lookup yields CDR1 LGHNA and CDR2 YNFKEQ. V was shortened by 4 bases and J by 4 bases, with 16 bases between the two germline ends. CDR3 length: 15 amino acids. Methods used by the authors: How many nucleated cells were present was estimated from reference gene primer amplification. Generated by immunoSEQ multiplex PCR, the TCRdb table keeps only in-frame clones and is missing some. The V and J calls and clone size were taken over from that table, and D and trimming were inferred from the DNA. This table holds about 120,000 clones, 60% to 85% found once.

The TCR comes from a man between 65 and 85 years old with acute or convalescent COVID-19. The chain is built from TRBV4-2 and TRBJ1-1, with D possibly TRBD1 on 6 matching bases. The sequenced material came from peripheral blood. The CDR3 DNA is TGTGCCAGCAGCCCAGCGGGGGGCGAGTCCACTGAAGCTTTCTTT. Protein product: CASSPAGGESTEAFF.